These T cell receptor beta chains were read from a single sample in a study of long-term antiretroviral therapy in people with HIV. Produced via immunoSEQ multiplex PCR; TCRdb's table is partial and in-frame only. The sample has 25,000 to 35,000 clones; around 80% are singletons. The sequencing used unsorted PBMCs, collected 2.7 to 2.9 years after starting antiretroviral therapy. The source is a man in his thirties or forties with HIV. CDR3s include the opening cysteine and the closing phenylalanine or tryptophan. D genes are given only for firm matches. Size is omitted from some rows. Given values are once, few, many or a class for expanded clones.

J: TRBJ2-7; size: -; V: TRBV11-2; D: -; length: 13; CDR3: CASSRIGSYEQYF; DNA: TGTGCCAGCTCCCGTATTGGGTCCTACGAGCAGTACTTC
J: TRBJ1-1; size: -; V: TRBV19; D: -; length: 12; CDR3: CASSIQQAEAFF; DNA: TGTGCCAGTAGTATTCAGCAGGCTGAAGCTTTCTTT
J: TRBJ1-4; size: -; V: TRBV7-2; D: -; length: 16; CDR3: CASSSDLGGYGEKLFF; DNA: TGTGCCAGCAGCTCTGACCTGGGAGGCTATGGGGAAAAACTGTTTTTT
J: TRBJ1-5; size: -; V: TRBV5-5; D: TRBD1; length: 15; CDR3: CASSPGDSSNQPQHF; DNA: TGTGCCAGCAGCCCGGGGGACAGTAGCAATCAGCCCCAGCATTTT
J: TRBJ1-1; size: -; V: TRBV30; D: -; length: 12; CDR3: CAWQMGNTEAFF; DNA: TGTGCCTGGCAGATGGGGAACACTGAAGCTTTCTTT
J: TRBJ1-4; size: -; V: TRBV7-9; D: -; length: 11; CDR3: CASSGSEKLFF; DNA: TGTGCCAGCAGCGGGAGTGAAAAACTGTTTTTT
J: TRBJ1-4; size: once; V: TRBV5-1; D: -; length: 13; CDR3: CASSFWADEKLFF; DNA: TGCGCCAGCAGCTTTTGGGCAGACGAAAAACTGTTTTTT
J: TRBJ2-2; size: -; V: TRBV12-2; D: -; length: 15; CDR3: CASRLGGAHTGELFF; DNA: TGTGCAAGTCGCTTAGGGGGGGCGCACACCGGGGAGCTGTTTTTT
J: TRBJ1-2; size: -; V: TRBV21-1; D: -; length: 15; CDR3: CASSKAAGGGYGYTF; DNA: TGTGCCAGCAGCAAAGCCGCAGGGGGCGGGTATGGCTACACCTTC
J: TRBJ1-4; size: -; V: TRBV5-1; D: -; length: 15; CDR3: CASREVGQPNEKLFF; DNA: TGCGCCAGCAGGGAGGTAGGGCAGCCTAATGAAAAACTGTTTTTT
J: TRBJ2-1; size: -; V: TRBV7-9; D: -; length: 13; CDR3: CASSPGSRAEQFF; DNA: TGTGCCAGCAGCCCTGGGTCGCGGGCTGAGCAGTTCTTC
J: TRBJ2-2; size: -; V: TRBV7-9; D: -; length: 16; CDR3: CASSLVPGTKTGELFF; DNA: TGTGCCAGCAGCTTAGTGCCCGGAACGAAGACCGGGGAGCTGTTTTTT
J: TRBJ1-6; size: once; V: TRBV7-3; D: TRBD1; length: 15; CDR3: CASSVGQGINSPLHF; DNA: TGTGCCAGCAGCGTAGGACAGGGGATTAATTCACCCCTCCACTTT
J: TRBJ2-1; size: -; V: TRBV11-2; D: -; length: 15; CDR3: CASSLYSPQGNEQFF; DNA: TGTGCCAGCAGCTTGTACAGTCCCCAGGGCAATGAGCAGTTCTTC
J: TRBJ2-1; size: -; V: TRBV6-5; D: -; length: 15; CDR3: CASSLRGGSGDEQFF; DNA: TGTGCCAGCAGTTTAAGAGGGGGTAGTGGGGATGAGCAGTTCTTC
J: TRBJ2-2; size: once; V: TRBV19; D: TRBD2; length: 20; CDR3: CASSIDPQSMGLAGAGELFF; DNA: TGTGCCAGTAGTATAGATCCTCAGAGCATGGGACTAGCGGGTGCCGGGGAGCTGTTTTTT
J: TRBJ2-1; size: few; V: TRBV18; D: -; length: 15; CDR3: CASSPPRRDNNEQFF; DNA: TGTGCCAGCTCCCCACCAAGACGGGATAACAATGAGCAGTTCTTC
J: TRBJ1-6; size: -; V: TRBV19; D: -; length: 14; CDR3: CASSSRDPASPLHF; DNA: TGTGCCAGTAGTAGTAGAGACCCGGCGTCACCCCTCCACTTT
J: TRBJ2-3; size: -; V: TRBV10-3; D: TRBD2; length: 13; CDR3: CAILAGVTDTQYF; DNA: TGTGCCATACTAGCGGGAGTGACAGATACGCAGTATTTT
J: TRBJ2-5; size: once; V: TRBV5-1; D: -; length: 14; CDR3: CASSRRGSQETQYF; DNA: TGCGCCAGCAGCAGGCGCGGATCCCAGGAGACCCAGTACTTC
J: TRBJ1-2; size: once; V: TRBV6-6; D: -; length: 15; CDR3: CASSYGQGLNYGYTF; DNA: TGTGCCAGCAGTTATGGCCAGGGCCTAAACTATGGCTACACCTTC
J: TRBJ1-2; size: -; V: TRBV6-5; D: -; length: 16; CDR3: CASSSTQGNPTYGYTF; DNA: TGTGCCAGCAGTTCAACTCAAGGGAACCCGACCTATGGCTACACCTTC
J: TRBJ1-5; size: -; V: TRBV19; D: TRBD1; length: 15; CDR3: CASSIDPRGHQPQHF; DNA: TGTGCCAGTAGTATAGACCCCAGGGGGCACCAGCCCCAGCATTTT
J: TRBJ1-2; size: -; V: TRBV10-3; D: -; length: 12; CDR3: CATDSGLAGYTF; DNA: TGTGCCACTGACAGTGGGTTAGCTGGCTACACCTTC
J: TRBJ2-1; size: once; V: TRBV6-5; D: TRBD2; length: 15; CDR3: CASSRTSGGWNEQFF; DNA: TGTGCCAGCAGCAGAACTAGCGGGGGGTGGAATGAGCAGTTCTTC
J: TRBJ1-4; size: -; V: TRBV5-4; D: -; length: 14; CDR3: CASSTQGGNEKLFF; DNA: TGTGCCAGCAGCACCCAAGGAGGGAATGAAAAACTGTTTTTT
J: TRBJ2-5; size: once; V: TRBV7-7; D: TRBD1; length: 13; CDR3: CASSPGQVGTQYF; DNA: TGTGCTAGCAGCCCGGGACAGGTTGGGACCCAGTACTTC
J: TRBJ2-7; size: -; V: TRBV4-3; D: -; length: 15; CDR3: CASSQDRGAYYEQYF; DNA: TGCGCCAGCAGCCAAGATCGAGGGGCCTACTACGAGCAGTACTTC
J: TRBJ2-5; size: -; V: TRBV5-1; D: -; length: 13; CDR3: CASSLRYQETQYF; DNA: TGCGCCAGCAGCTTAAGGTACCAAGAGACCCAGTACTTC